This TCR beta chain was found in a study of cytomegalovirus exposure and HLA in healthy donors. Study information: Earlier results showed some 120 million unique TCR beta sequences derived from approximately 170 million T cells.

Primers for the PCR totalled 60 Vbeta and 13 Jbeta. Assay used: immunoSEQ multiplex PCR; TCRdb lists only in-frame clones, some missing. The sample yields roughly 190,000 clones, approximately 80% seen once. Study-wide results and caveats: A later analysis revealed that TCR association rates differed between HLA loci, peaking at DRB1 and bottoming out at HLA-C. High specificity and sensitivity for cytomegalovirus status were reported for the classifier. Most TCRs appeared rarely, but some public TCRs recurred in many donors.

The junction had 3 bases not matched to a gene; V was cut back by 0 bases and J by 2 bases. CDR1 is SGHVS and CDR2 is FQNEAQ in the germline V gene. The CDR3 sequence is 15 residues long. For this clone: Its antigen is unknown.

Sequencing used PBMCs. The TCR originated in a woman in her fifties or sixties in good health and CMV-seronegative. The genes are TRBV7-8 and TRBJ1-2; TRBD1 matches at 7 bases. In DNA, the CDR3 is TGTGCCAGCAGCTTAGCGTTGACAGGGAACTATGGCTACACCTTC. Protein product: CASSLALTGNYGYTF.